Reported below is one T cell receptor (beta chain). Its cognate antigen has yet to be identified. There are no base qualities to consult, and no much larger clone falls within one base. The record originates from a study of shared clonotypes between healthy human individuals (dated by TCRdb to between 2020 and 2021). Background for the entire study: The cohort comprised a couple of women and a few men aged 18 to 49 years. The study deeply sequenced blood TCR repertoires of about 5 healthy adults to estimate repertoire size and the extent of clonotype sharing between individuals. Different laboratories and diverse techniques were used to prepare libraries and sequence TCR repertoires, to increase sequencing depth and limit assay-specific biases. Per donor, leukapheresis produced somewhere between about 0.94 and 9.5 billion PBMCs. General conclusions and limits of the study: Only blood was sampled, and tissue TCR repertoires likely differ from those in blood. Based on pairwise subsampling, the degree of clonotype sharing among donors was expected to be affected by sequencing depth. Because the study included only a small number of donors, the genetic and exposure-history diversity represented was limited.

The germline V gene (reference sequence) yields LNHDA for CDR1 and SQIVND for CDR2. From the cysteine through the phenylalanine, the CDR3 covers 15 amino acids. Only the CDR3 DNA stays, 45 bases, in frame from base 1. V is clipped by 7 bases and J by 8 bases, and the sequence between their germline boundaries is 21 bases long. Healthy HIV-negative adults with no recently reported acute infections or vaccinations were included as donors. Every donor was a Caucasian adult living in Nashville, Tennessee, USA. For unsorted samples, approximately 81 million PBMCs were counted, and genomic DNA was extracted using the QIAamp DNA Blood Mini kit. After blood collection by leukapheresis, PBMCs were isolated using Ficoll-Histopaque density gradient centrifugation and then cryopreserved in the vapor phase of liquid nitrogen. Using the deep immunoSEQ assay, TCR CDR3 regions were amplified from genomic DNA by multiplex PCR. Extracted genomic DNA from each cell subset was distributed evenly across all wells of several immunoSEQ 96-well plates, and each plate was treated as a replicate. For unsorted PBMC, each replicate PCR was loaded with about 280 ng genomic DNA, equivalent to some 27,000 T cell genomes. Ten immunoSEQ deep assay plates were used to sequence unsorted PBMC genomic DNA. The purified libraries were quantified using a Qubit 3.0 fluorometer, sized with a Bioanalyzer 2100, and then quantified again using the KAPA Library Quantification kit. Every immunoSEQ 96-well plate was sequenced on a dedicated single-read 150-cycle Illumina NextSeq 550 flow cell. The source study handled its data this way. Because the immunoSEQ output included only junctional sequences and no quality scores, the filtering could not be the same as the filtering used for full-length reads. To assign V/J genes and CDR3, sequences were annotated using PyIR, a Python wrapper for IgBLAST v1.9, with IMGT germline references. Reads were removed for weak V/J assignments (E-value above 1e-6), missing CDR3, stop codons, out-of-frame junctions, or ambiguous translated residues. V3J clonotypes were defined as sequences sharing an identical inferred V gene, J gene, and CDR3 amino acid sequence. The percentage overlap between two repertoires was calculated by dividing the number of shared unique clonotypes by the size of the smaller repertoire. Richness of each repertoire was evaluated using RTK rarefaction, the Chao1 estimator, and Recon v2.1 estimates of unobserved clonotypes. Drawn from immuneACCESS, this table holds only the in-frame rearrangements with V and J called that TCRdb kept. Clones are partly lost; checked studies trace under half to an unresolved V gene and leave the rest unexplained. Clonal size and the V and J genes are those of that table, whereas D and trimming came from the DNA. Within this sample are some 530,000 clones, with over 70% of them counted one time only. The biggest ten clones account for roughly an eighth of the sample.

The sequence is built from TRBV19 and TRBJ2-1; the D region possibly corresponds to TRBD2 (6 bases align). The sample comprised PBMCs. The source is a woman between 40 and 50 years old in good health. Some clones in this sample may be carry-over from other donors' samples. The CDR3 corresponds to CASTPGSGGFDEQFF. The bases are TGTGCCAGTACCCCCGGGAGCGGAGGATTCGATGAGCAGTTCTTC.